The clone carrying this TCR beta chain was detected a few times. Alongside a J-beta primer mix, a sample-barcoded 5' primer served in a second PCR lasting about 7 to 12 cycles. From the 5' RACE reads, TCRdb called clonotypes with MiXCR, one entry per CDR3 protein. The data hold some 850,000 distinct CDR3 sequences, with roughly 24% observed a single time. The germline CDR1 and CDR2 sequences are DFQATT and SNEGSKA (reference sequence). V was shortened by 3 bases and J by 6 bases, with 15 bases between the two germline ends. The CDR3 totals 13 residues. These data are taken from a study of blood T cells in healthy people across ages. The data also belong to a second study, concerning T cells of mothers and their children.

Sequenced material: blood. The receptor was derived from a boy aged 5-17 years in good health. V and J are TRBV20-1 and TRBJ2-7, with TRBD2 as a possible D gene (6 bases). The CDR3 sequence is CSASRGTHGEQYF. The CDR3 region has the DNA TGCAGTGCTAGCCGCGGGACCCATGGCGAGCAGTACTTC.